Presented here are 9 T cell receptor beta chains from one specimen sequenced in a study of cytomegalovirus exposure and HLA in healthy donors. Researchers ran the PCR with 60 Vbeta and 13 Jbeta primers. TCRdb's copy holds only in-frame clones and misses some; the assay was immunoSEQ multiplex PCR. The sample holds about 280,000 clones, about 90% seen once. The specimen was PBMCs. Receptors were obtained from a woman aged 18 to 35 in good health and CMV-seronegative.

This sequence joins TRBV30 and TRBJ2-5; TRBD1 is a possible D gene (6 bases). Trimming removed 2 bases from V and 2 bases from J, with 15 bases in between. The CDR3 is 15 residues long. The germline V gene encodes CDR1 GTSNPN and CDR2 SVGIG (reference sequence). The CDR3: CAWSHRPGHQETQYF. In DNA form, the CDR3 reads TGTGCCTGGAGTCATCGCCCGGGACATCAAGAGACCCAGTACTTC.

As concerns this clone: This sample also contains other DNA sequences that code for the same CDR3. As DNA, the CDR3 is TGTGCCAGTACACTTGGTAGCAATCAGCCCCAGCATTTT. Translated: CASTLGSNQPQHF. The genes are TRBV19 and TRBJ1-5; D uncertain. The length of the CDR3 is 13 residues. Trimming removed 7 bases from V and 0 bases from J, with 7 bases in between. The germline V gene has CDR1 LNHDA and CDR2 SQIVND (reference sequence).

The chain employs TRBV6-5 and TRBJ2-5, with TRBD1 matching 8 bases. The CDR3 has 15 amino acids. V was clipped by 2 bases and J by 3 bases; unmatched bases: 5. Germline CDR1 MNHEY, CDR2 SVGAGI. The CDR3 DNA reads as TGTGCCAGCAGTTACCCCGGGACAGGAAAAGAGACCCAGTACTTC. This translates into CASSYPGTGKETQYF.

The chain couples TRBV14 to TRBJ1-3; TRBD1 agrees at 9 bases. J was trimmed by 8 bases and V by 4 bases; bases with no gene match: 9. This CDR3 spans 15 amino acids. Germline CDR1 reads SGHDN; CDR2 reads FVKESK. CDR3 DNA sequence: TGTGCCAGCAGCCCGGGACAGGGTTCGATAGACACCATATATTTT. Protein product: CASSPGQGSIDTIYF.

Written as DNA, the CDR3 is TGTGCCAGTAGTATACCCCCGGGGTCCTCCCATCCGGACAATGAGCAGTTCTTC. It yields the protein CASSIPPGSSHPDNEQFF. The chain is built from TRBV19 and TRBJ2-1; possible D gene TRBD2, 5 bases. The V gene lost 2 bases and the J gene lost 5 bases, with 22 bases spanning the gap. Germline V gene data show CDR1 as LNHDA and CDR2 as SQIVND (reference sequence). The CDR3 loop spans 18 amino acids.

Here the CDR3 reads CASSLLQGGEKLFF. The DNA of the CDR3 is TGTGCCAGCAGCTTGTTGCAGGGTGGCGAAAAACTGTTTTTT. The rearrangement joins TRBV7-9 to TRBJ1-4; TRBD1 is a possible D gene (5 bases). CDR1 is SEHNR, CDR2 FQNEAQ, per germline (reference sequence). The CDR3 runs to 14 residues. V lost 3 bases to trimming and J lost 8 bases, with 13 bases between them.

This chain uses TRBV18 with TRBJ1-2; the D is unclear. This CDR3 has 14 residues. The V and J ends lost 3 bases and 5 bases respectively, with 13 bases between them. CDR1 and CDR2 from the germline V gene are KGHSH and LQKENI. The chain's CDR3 is CASSPTEKAYGYTF. CDR3 in DNA: TGTGCCAGCTCACCGACGGAGAAGGCGTATGGCTACACCTTC.

The genes are TRBV5-1 and TRBJ1-2, with TRBD1 matching over 12 bases. V was pared by 0 bases and J by 4 bases, with 1 base of the junction left unmatched. The germline V gene encodes CDR1 SGHRS and CDR2 YFSETQ. CDR3 length: 15 residues. The CDR3 here is CASSLGDRGPYGYTF. The CDR3 nucleotides are TGCGCCAGCAGCTTGGGGGACAGGGGGCCCTATGGCTACACCTTC.

V is TRBV19 and J is TRBJ1-4; 7 bases match TRBD1. The CDR3 covers 13 residues. V lost 7 bases to trimming and J lost 3 bases; unmatched junction nucleotides: 2. In germline, CDR1 is LNHDA, CDR2 SQIVND (reference sequence). The CDR3 is CASKGAPNEKLFF. Written as DNA, the CDR3 is TGTGCCAGTAAGGGGGCACCTAATGAAAAACTGTTTTTT.